These 7 T cell receptor beta chains came from one sample sequenced in a study of T cells in Graves' hyperthyroidism and ophthalmopathy. RNA transcripts were the template for amplifying TCR beta CDR3 regions. In the first-round RT-PCR of the TCR CDR3, the HTBI primer set was used. TCRdb fed the multiplex PCR reads into MiXCR, producing one record per CDR3 protein. The data contain about 270,000 distinct CDR3 sequences, roughly 15% of them singletons. What was sequenced was blood. The receptors shown here come from a woman between 50 and 59 years old with Graves' hyperthyroidism that later progressed to Graves' ophthalmopathy.

A note on this clonotype: The junction shows a germline mismatch at one end, possibly a read error. This rearrangement joins TRBV28 to TRBJ1-4, with D unclear. The CDR3 spans 12 residues. CDR1 and CDR2 from the germline V gene are MDHEN and SYDVKM. CDR3 DNA: TGCGCCCTAGGGAGAGGTAATGAAAAACTGTTTTTT. This gives the protein CALGRGNEKLFF.

This clonotype was detected ten times or more. The chain employs TRBV7-6 and TRBJ2-1; TRBD2 agrees at 7 bases. The V gene end was trimmed by 2 bases and the J gene end by 1 base; junction bases not matched to a gene: 11. This CDR3 has 18 amino acids. CDR1 and CDR2 from the germline V gene are SGHVS and FNYEAQ. The CDR3 protein is CASSLTVLREVSYNEQFF. CDR3 DNA: TGTGCCAGCAGCTTAACGGTCTTACGGGAGGTGTCCTACAATGAGCAGTTCTTC.

This clonotype occurred a few times. The rearrangement links TRBV14 to TRBJ1-4; D gene uncertain. In germline, CDR1 is SGHDN, CDR2 FVKESK. The CDR3 sequence is 14 residues long. V was cut by 2 bases and J by 0 bases, with 4 bases left in between. The CDR3 DNA reads TGTGCCAGCAGCCAACCAGCAACTAATGAAAAACTGTTTTTT. Its protein product is CASSQPATNEKLFF. Drawing the rest from reference TRBV14 and TRBJ1-4, the complete variable domain is EAGVTQFPSHSVIEKGQTVTLRCDPISGHDNLYWYRRVMGKEIKFLLHFVKESKQDESGMPNNRFLAERTGGTYSTLKVQPAELEDSGVYFCASSQPATNEKLFFGSGTQLSVL.

This clonotype was seen repeatedly, ten times or more. The V call is TRBV28, the J call TRBJ2-7; the D call may be TRBD1 or TRBD2 (5 bases each). V shed 4 bases and J shed 2 bases, with 18 bases lying between them. From germline, CDR1 is MDHEN and CDR2 SYDVKM. The CDR3 consists of 16 residues. Here the CDR3 DNA reads TGTGCCAGCAGTTCCGGGGACCTCGACAAAACCTACGAGCAGTACTTC. Protein product: CASSSGDLDKTYEQYF.

This rearrangement joins TRBV12-3 or TRBV12-4 to TRBJ1-3; possibly TRBD1 for D (6 bases). V was shortened by 8 bases and J by 5 bases, with 16 bases between the two germline ends. The CDR3 runs 14 residues. CDR3 sequence: CASGEGGGRNTIYF. The CDR3 nucleotides are TGTGCCAGCGGCGAGGGAGGGGGTCGAAACACCATATATTTT.

In regard to this clonotype: A clone one base away is much larger, so this may be a read error. J is TRBJ2-7 and V is TRBV28; 9 bases fit TRBD1. The V segment lost 8 bases and the J segment 3 bases; nucleotides outside the gene matches: 2. Germline assignment: CDR1 MDHEN and CDR2 SYDVKM. The CDR3 runs 12 residues. The CDR3 region has the DNA TGTGCCAGCGGACAGGGGAACTACGAGCAGTACTTC. Encoded protein: CASGQGNYEQYF.

This clonotype has ten or more counts. This sequence joins TRBV27 and TRBJ2-7, with 10 bases lining up with TRBD1. Germline V gene lookup returns CDR1 MNHEY and CDR2 SMNVEV (reference sequence). V was pared by 2 bases and J by 5 bases, with 3 bases of the junction left unmatched. This CDR3 has 14 amino acids. The DNA for the CDR3 is TGTGCCAGCAGTTTAAGGGGGACAGGGGACGAGCAGTACTTC. Protein: CASSLRGTGDEQYF.